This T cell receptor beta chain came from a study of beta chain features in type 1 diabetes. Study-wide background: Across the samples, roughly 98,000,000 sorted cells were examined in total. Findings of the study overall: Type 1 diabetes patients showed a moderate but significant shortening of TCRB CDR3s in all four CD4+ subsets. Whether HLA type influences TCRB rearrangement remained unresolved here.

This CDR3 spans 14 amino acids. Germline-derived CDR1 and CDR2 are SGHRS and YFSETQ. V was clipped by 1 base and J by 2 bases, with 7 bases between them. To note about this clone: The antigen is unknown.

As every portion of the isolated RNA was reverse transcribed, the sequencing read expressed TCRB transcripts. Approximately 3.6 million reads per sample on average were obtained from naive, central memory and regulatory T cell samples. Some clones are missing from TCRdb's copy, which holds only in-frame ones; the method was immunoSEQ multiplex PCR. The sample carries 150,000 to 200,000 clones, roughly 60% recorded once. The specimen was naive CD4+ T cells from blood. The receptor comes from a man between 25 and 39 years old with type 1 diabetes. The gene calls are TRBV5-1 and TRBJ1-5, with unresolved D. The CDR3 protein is CASSLNGGNQPQHF. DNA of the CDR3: TGCGCCAGCAGCTTGAATGGGGGCAATCAGCCCCAGCATTTT.